The TCR beta chain described here comes from a study of vaccination and CD4 T cells after COVID-19 (dated by TCRdb to between 2021 and 2024). For context, the study as a whole: The convalescent cohort comprised six males and four females, including two Hispanic individuals, seven Caucasians, two Asians and one multiracial person. Participants received two doses of either the Pfizer-BioNTech BNT162b2 vaccine (n=8) or the Moderna mRNA-1273 vaccine (n=2). Post-COVID blood samples were collected from convalescent patients a median of roughly 100 days after diagnosis, with a range of about 30 to 161 days. Post-vaccine blood samples were collected a median of about 69 days after the second vaccine dose, ranging from roughly 13 to 241 days. The cultures were stimulated with overlapping spike peptide pools from SARS-CoV-2 and from the common cold coronaviruses HCoV-NL63, HCoV-OC43 and HCoV-229E. As controls, cultures received a CEFX viral epitope pool (the positive control), an HIV-1 Nef peptide pool (the negative control), or no peptide at all. The spike-specific CD4+ TCR repertoire was compared before and after mRNA vaccination in approximately 9 COVID-19 convalescent patients and a few infection-naive healthy vaccine recipients. An earlier paper using these donors assessed, at the TCR clonotype level, memory CD4+ T cell crossreactivity between SARS-CoV-2 and common cold coronavirus spike proteins. Summary of the overall study and its limitations: The median count of SARS-CoV-2-reactive clonotypes went up from around 20 after infection to a few dozen after vaccination, although the change was not significant. Nearly all vaccine-specific clones in convalescent patients (304 of 307) were mono-reactive for SARS-CoV-2 spike rather than cross-reactive with common cold coronaviruses. Among convalescent patients, a median around 86% of the SARS-CoV-2-reactive clones seen after vaccination appeared only after vaccination, which suggests priming specific to the vaccine. Only a relatively small number of convalescent patients were included in the study, and early timepoints following natural infection were not analyzed.

The receptor library was made with PCR. DNA from cultured CD4+ T cells underwent TCR sequencing with the Oncomine TCR Beta short-read assay at the Johns Hopkins FTIC core. Genomic DNA was extracted from the cultured CD4+ T cells with the QIAamp micro DNA kit. Oncomine TCR Beta libraries from cultured CD4+ T cells were pooled with unique dual indexes and sequenced on an Illumina iSeq 100. For the original study's pipeline: Non-productive sequences were removed, and CDR3s not starting with C, not ending with F or W, or shorter than 7 amino acids were discarded. The MANAFEST web application was used to identify antigen-specific clonotypes by comparing peptide-stimulated wells against reference wells and other culture wells. Positive clones required FDR below 0.05, an odds ratio above 5, and productive frequency above 0.1% in at least two of three replicate wells. A clonotype counted as cross-reactive if it showed significant expansion both in the SARS-CoV-2 spike wells and in at least one common cold coronavirus spike condition. Levenshtein distances (stringdist) and unrooted phylogenetic trees (ape) in R version 3.6.1 were used to assess CDR3 homology. TCRdb trimmed public reads at Q25 via fastp, called clones via MiXCR and kept in-frame beta chains. Each entry is one CDR3 protein sequence, shown with its most common DNA and genes. TCRdb, not the authors, supplied the V and J calls. Here the sample has 9,000 to 10,000 distinct CDR3 sequences; 30% to 35% occur a single time. Clones ranked in the top ten supply about a fifth of the sample.

The label giving this sample's treatment or condition can be read as: roughly ten-day PBMC culture with coronavirus spike peptide pools or control peptides (ViraFEST assay). CD4+ T cells from unexposed donors were collected before the COVID-19 pandemic (2011-2018). To expand antigen-specific T cells with peptide pools and then pick out the expanded clonotypes through TCR sequencing, the study relied on the ViraFEST assay. Each well held approximately 2 million PBMCs cultured in IMDM containing around 5% human AB serum and approximately 9.1 IU/ml IL-2, with 7.5 to 10 ug/ml peptide pools added. Half of the culture medium was replaced with fresh IL-2-containing medium on days 3 and 7. Once the cells had been in culture for ten to eleven days, the EasySep CD4+ T cell isolation kit was used to isolate CD4+ T cells by negative selection. Unexposed donor CD4+ T cells were tested for reactivity to SARS-CoV-2 S and N and four common cold coronavirus spike pools, as cell number allowed. Ficoll-Paque Plus gradient centrifugation was used to isolate PBMCs from whole blood, and the isolated PBMCs were then either used fresh or cryopreserved at -140C. In general, triplicate wells were set up for every culture condition. The leukapheresis product for the unexposed donors was obtained through commercial purchase.

The CDR1 and CDR2 encoded by the germline V gene are SNHLY and FYNNEI. The CDR3 starts with the cysteine, ends with the phenylalanine, and has 14 residues. Only CDR3 DNA is held: 42 bases, read in frame from base 1. The junction shows trimming of 3 bases on V and 3 bases on J, plus 11 bases between the germline ends. A few counts support this clonotype. Its cognate antigen has yet to be identified. No much larger clonotype is one base removed from it; base qualities were not supplied. This receptor was taken from a human donor in good health. The sample was CD4+ T cells from blood, cultured in vitro. The chain employs TRBV2 and TRBJ1-1, with no reliable assignment of the D segment. The nucleotide sequence reads as follows: TGTGCCAGCAGTGACTCCGGACGGTACACTGAAGCTTTCTTT. Translated, this gives CASSDSGRYTEAFF.